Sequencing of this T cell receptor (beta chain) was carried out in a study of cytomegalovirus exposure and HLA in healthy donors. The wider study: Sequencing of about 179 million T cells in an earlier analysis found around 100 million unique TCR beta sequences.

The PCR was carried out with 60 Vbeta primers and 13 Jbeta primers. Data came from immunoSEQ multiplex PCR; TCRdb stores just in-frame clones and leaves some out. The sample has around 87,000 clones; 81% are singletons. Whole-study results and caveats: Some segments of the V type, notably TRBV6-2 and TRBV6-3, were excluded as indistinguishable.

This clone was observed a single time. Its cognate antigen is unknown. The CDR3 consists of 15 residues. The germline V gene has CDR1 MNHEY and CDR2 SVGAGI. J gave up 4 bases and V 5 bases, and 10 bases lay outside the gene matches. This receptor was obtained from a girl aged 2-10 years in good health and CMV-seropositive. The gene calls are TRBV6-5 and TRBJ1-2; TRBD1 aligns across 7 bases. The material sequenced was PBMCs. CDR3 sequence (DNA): TGTGCCAGCAGTAGTGACAGGGTCAGGGGCTATGGCTACACCTTC. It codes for CASSSDRVRGYGYTF.